One sample yielded the 26 T cell receptor beta chains listed below, sequenced in a study of blood T cell repertoires in COVID-19 (TCRdb year 2020). Library construction relied on the immunoSEQ multiplex PCR assay. TCRdb took over this immuneACCESS table, retaining in-frame rearrangements with V and J assigned. Such tables are incomplete; in checked studies, under half of the missing clones stem from an unresolved V gene, and the remainder is unexplained. A total of about 150,000 clones appear in this sample, roughly 83% of them only once. The ten largest make up around 28% of the sample. What was sequenced was peripheral blood. The source is a woman aged 55-75 years with acute or convalescent COVID-19.

V gene TRBV14 combines with J gene TRBJ2-6, with D possibly matching TRBD2 (5 bases). The V gene's germline CDR1 is SGHDN and CDR2 FVKESK. The V and J ends lost 4 bases and 4 bases respectively, with 26 bases between them. The CDR3 totals 20 residues. For the CDR3, the DNA is TGTGCCAGCAGCCCCTTAATAAATGACGGAACGCCGGGAGGGGCCAACGTCCTGACTTTC. This codes for CASSPLINDGTPGGANVLTF.

The V and J genes are TRBV7-9 and TRBJ1-1; perhaps TRBD1 as D (6 bases). V lost 7 bases, J lost 1 base, and 10 bases lay in between. The CDR3 loop spans 13 amino acids. Germline-derived CDR1 and CDR2 are SEHNR and FQNEAQ (reference sequence). In DNA, the CDR3 is TGTGCCAGCACCCGACAGGAGAACACTGAAGCTTTCTTT. This sequence encodes CASTRQENTEAFF.

The V and J genes are TRBV6-1 and TRBJ2-2; D remains ambiguous. V gave up 6 bases and J gave up 8 bases, with 7 bases separating them. Germline-derived CDR1 and CDR2 are MNHNS and SASEGT. The length of the CDR3 is 11 residues. Written as DNA, the CDR3 is TGTGCCAGCAGCCAAACTGGGGAGCTGTTTTTT. It specifies CASSQTGELFF.

V gene TRBV5-1 combines with J gene TRBJ1-1; no definite D call. CDR3 length: 13 amino acids. CDR1 is SGHRS, CDR2 YFSETQ, per germline. Trimming removed 3 bases from V and 6 bases from J, with 12 bases in between. The CDR3 loop reads CASSSMWEAEAFF. Written as DNA, the CDR3 is TGCGCCAGCAGCTCAATGTGGGAGGCTGAAGCTTTCTTT.

Only a few counts were recorded for this clone. The rearrangement uses TRBV30 and TRBJ1-6; 8 bases fit TRBD1. The CDR3 sequence is 12 residues long. From germline, CDR1 is GTSNPN and CDR2 SVGIG (reference sequence). The V segment lost 2 bases and the J segment 15 bases; nucleotides outside the gene matches: 6. The chain's CDR3 is CAWSPSGTGLHF. CDR3 nucleotides: TGTGCCTGGAGTCCTTCCGGGACAGGCCTCCACTTT.

V usage is TRBV9 and J usage is TRBJ2-2; maybe TRBD2 (5 bases). Germline CDR1 and CDR2: SGDLS and YYNGEE. The V and J ends lost 6 bases and 0 bases respectively, with 15 bases between them. The CDR3 covers 16 residues. This CDR3 is CASTRRGDANTGELFF. The CDR3 bases are TGTGCCAGCACACGTCGGGGTGACGCGAACACCGGGGAGCTGTTTTTT.

The chain links TRBV6-5 to TRBJ2-1; 7 bases are shared with TRBD2. The J segment lost 14 bases and the V segment lost 8 bases, leaving 21 bases of the junction unmatched. CDR1 and CDR2 from the germline V gene are MNHEY and SVGAGI. The CDR3 loop spans 15 amino acids. The CDR3 DNA reads TGTGCCAGCCGGGGGAGGACTAGAAGGAAAGCGACCGAGTTCTTC. Amino acid sequence: CASRGRTRRKATEFF.

This rearrangement joins TRBV27 to TRBJ1-4; 10 nucleotides line up with TRBD1. J lost 6 bases, V lost 4 bases, and 5 bases had no gene match. CDR1 and CDR2 from the germline V gene are MNHEY and SMNVEV (reference sequence). CDR3 size: 15 residues. The CDR3 loop is CASSSLGTGDEKLFF. Written as DNA, the CDR3 is TGTGCCAGCAGTTCCCTCGGGACAGGGGATGAAAAACTGTTTTTT.

The chain recombines TRBV19 with TRBJ2-1; D possibly corresponds to TRBD2 (5 bases). Deletions cut 4 bases from V and 0 bases from J, with 10 bases between. CDR3 size: 15 residues. Germline CDR1 and CDR2: LNHDA and SQIVND (reference sequence). In nucleotides, the CDR3 is TGTGCCAGTAGTAGCGGGTACAGCTCCTACAATGAGCAGTTCTTC. Protein sequence: CASSSGYSSYNEQFF.

V usage is TRBV4-2 and J usage is TRBJ2-5; possible D gene TRBD2, 7 bases. V gave up 0 bases and J gave up 7 bases, with 18 bases separating them. This CDR3 is built from 16 residues. Germline CDR1 and CDR2: LGHNA and YNFKEQ. CDR3 nucleotides: TGTGCCAGCAGCCAAGATTTTGCGGGGGCACAGGGGACCCAGTACTTC. This gives the protein CASSQDFAGAQGTQYF.

The chain links TRBV19 to TRBJ1-5; 7 bases fit TRBD1. Germline lookup yields CDR1 LNHDA and CDR2 SQIVND (reference sequence). Trimming at V came to 6 bases and at J to 6 bases, leaving 14 bases not matched to a gene. The CDR3 loop spans 16 amino acids. The CDR3 spells CASSRGYSDRFQPQHF. Here the CDR3 DNA reads TGTGCCAGTAGCAGGGGTTATTCGGACAGGTTTCAGCCCCAGCATTTT. The whole variable domain, filled in from reference TRBV19 and TRBJ1-5, reads DGGITQSPKYLFRKEGQNVTLSCEQNLNHDAMYWYRQDPGQGLRLIYYSQIVNDFQKGDIAEGYSVSREKKESFPLTVTSAQKNPTAFYLCASSRGYSDRFQPQHFGDGTRLSIL.

The rearrangement joins TRBV7-6 to TRBJ1-5; 9 nucleotides line up with TRBD1. V shed 1 base, J shed 4 bases, and the junction held 8 bases outside the gene matches. Germline CDR1 and CDR2: SGHVS and FNYEAQ. The CDR3 runs 17 residues. CDR3 region: CASSLGTGANRNQPQHF. Written as DNA, the CDR3 is TGTGCCAGCAGCTTAGGGACAGGGGCAAATAGAAATCAGCCCCAGCATTTT.

The rearrangement joins TRBV24-1 to TRBJ2-5; TRBD2 aligns across 12 bases. The ends lost 4 bases at V and 3 bases at J; junction bases unmatched: 11. The length of the CDR3 is 18 residues. Looked up from germline, CDR1 is KGHDR and CDR2 is SFDVKD. In DNA form, the CDR3 reads TGTGCCACCAGTGAAACCAGACTAGCGGGGGCATACAAAGAGACCCAGTACTTC. It translates to CATSETRLAGAYKETQYF.

The chain has TRBV19 and TRBJ2-1; possibly TRBD2 for D (7 bases). V lost 8 bases, J lost 5 bases, and 19 bases lay in between. The CDR3 has 15 amino acids. In germline, CDR1 is LNHDA, CDR2 SQIVND (reference sequence). In nucleotides, the CDR3 is TGTGCCAGTGTTTGGTCGGGGGGCGCGAACAATGAGCAGTTCTTC. This translates into CASVWSGGANNEQFF.

This chain uses TRBV5-1 with TRBJ1-4, with D perhaps matching TRBD1 (5 bases). Germline V gene data show CDR1 as SGHRS and CDR2 as YFSETQ. This CDR3 is 14 amino acids long. Trimming removed 7 bases at V and 1 base at J, with 11 bases between. The CDR3 sequence is CASSSGLTNEKLFF. CDR3 DNA sequence: TGCGCCAGCTCTTCAGGGTTAACTAATGAAAAACTGTTTTTT.

CDR3 in amino acids: CASTTNFRQGRFSTDTQYF. The CDR3 nucleotides are TGTGCCAGCACCACAAACTTTCGACAGGGACGATTTAGCACAGATACGCAGTATTTT. This chain links TRBV2 with TRBJ2-3, with TRBD1 matching 7 bases. V gave up 7 bases and J gave up 0 bases; unmatched junction bases: 19. Germline CDR1 and CDR2: SNHLY and FYNNEI. There are 19 residues in the CDR3.

The CDR3 here is CASSRDYQETQYF. In DNA, the CDR3 is TGTGCCAGCAGCCGGGACTACCAAGAGACCCAGTACTTC. The chain joins TRBV2 to TRBJ2-5, with D possibly matching TRBD2 (6 bases). V was trimmed by 6 bases and J by 0 bases, leaving 8 bases between them. The CDR3 is 13 amino acids. Germline V gene sequence: CDR1 SNHLY, CDR2 FYNNEI.

The CDR3 sequence is CATRTPTGELFF. CDR3 DNA: TGTGCCACCAGGACACCCACCGGGGAGCTGTTTTTT. The V and J genes are TRBV24-1 and TRBJ2-2; D is unresolved. This CDR3 comprises 12 residues. The germline V and J ends were trimmed by 7 bases and 4 bases, with 6 bases remaining between them. Germline CDR1 and CDR2: KGHDR and SFDVKD.

This clone was seen just once. The chain is built from TRBV20-1 and TRBJ1-1; D not certain. The CDR3 is made up of 11 amino acids. V lost 5 bases and J lost 5, with 9 bases in between. From germline, CDR1 is DFQATT and CDR2 SNEGSKA (reference sequence). The CDR3 DNA follows: TGCAGTGCTTCAAGGGAGACTGAAGCTTTCTTT. Translation gives CSASRETEAFF.

The rearrangement uses TRBV6-5 and TRBJ1-2; TRBD1 matches 10 bases. The CDR3 covers 15 residues. Germline assignment: CDR1 MNHEY and CDR2 SVGAGI. V shed 6 bases and J 3 bases; nucleotides not matched to a gene: 7. CDR3 DNA sequence: TGTGCCAGCAGAGGGGGAGGGACAGGGGACTATGGCTACACCTTC. Its translation is CASRGGGTGDYGYTF.

A single count supports this clone. The chain recombines TRBV7-9 with TRBJ1-2; 12 nucleotides agree with TRBD1. In germline, CDR1 is SEHNR, CDR2 FQNEAQ (reference sequence). V gave up 1 base and J gave up 5 bases; unmatched junction bases: 11. CDR3 length equals 18 residues. The CDR3 DNA reads TGTGCCAGCAGCTTAGGCCCGGGACAGGGGGCGTCCCTTTATGGCTACACCTTC. Protein product: CASSLGPGQGASLYGYTF.

The chain links TRBV19 to TRBJ2-1; 10 bases agree with TRBD1. Germline CDR1 reads LNHDA; CDR2 reads SQIVND (reference sequence). This CDR3 is 15 amino acids long. V shed 7 bases and J 4 bases; nucleotides not matched to a gene: 7. Written as DNA, the CDR3 is TGTGCCAGTATCCGCCAGGGACAGGGGTACAATGAGCAGTTCTTC. It encodes CASIRQGQGYNEQFF.

CDR3 bases: TGTGCCAGCAGTGCCCAAAAGGGACACTTCCAAGAGACCCAGTACTTC. Its translation: CASSAQKGHFQETQYF. The chain joins TRBV6-1 to TRBJ2-5; maybe TRBD1 (6 bases). This CDR3 region has 16 residues. In germline, CDR1 is MNHNS, CDR2 SASEGT. With 4 bases removed from V and 1 base from J, the gap between germline ends came to 16 bases.

The rearrangement joins TRBV6-1 to TRBJ2-7; D unresolved. Per the germline V gene, CDR1 is MNHNS and CDR2 is SASEGT. The V end lost 1 base, the J end lost 2 bases, and 12 bases lay between the germline ends. The CDR3 totals 15 residues. The CDR3 loop reads CASSEGSARTYEQYV. CDR3 bases: TGTGCCAGCAGTGAAGGATCAGCGAGAACCTACGAGCAGTACGTC.

The rearrangement uses TRBV5-1 and TRBJ1-1, with 7 bases fitting TRBD1. The V gene's germline CDR1 is SGHRS and CDR2 YFSETQ. V gave up 4 bases and J gave up 4 bases; unmatched junction bases: 13. This CDR3 comprises 16 residues. This chain's CDR3 is CASSEQGQGRGTEAFF. CDR3 sequence (DNA): TGCGCCAGCAGCGAACAGGGGCAGGGGAGAGGCACTGAAGCTTTCTTT.

This clone came up once. The rearrangement links TRBV27 to TRBJ1-4; 7 bases match TRBD1. CDR1 and CDR2 (germline): MNHEY, SMNVEV (reference sequence). The CDR3 runs 15 residues. V lost 5 bases and J lost 7; bases outside the gene matches: 10. The CDR3 sequence is CASSQKGGVGEKLFF. The CDR3 region has the DNA TGTGCCAGCAGTCAGAAAGGGGGCGTAGGTGAAAAACTGTTTTTT.